This entry lists 5 T cell receptor beta chains sequenced from one sample in a study of CD8 T cells in Susac syndrome. RNA was extracted with the RNeasy kit, and a quantity of roughly 0.5 to 1 ug was reverse transcribed using random hexamers. One entry per CDR3 protein, called by TCRdb with MiXCR from the immunoSEQ multiplex PCR reads. The table includes a few hundred thousand distinct CDR3 sequences, about 85% detected once. Sequencing used CD8+ T cells from PBMCs. The receptors stem from a human donor with multiple sclerosis.

This sequence joins TRBV7-6 and TRBJ1-1; 9 bases match TRBD1. Trimming took 4 bases from V and 5 from J; bases not matched to a gene: 5. The CDR3 loop spans 14 amino acids. Germline CDR1 is SGHVS and CDR2 is FNYEAQ. CDR3 region: CASSSDRGITEAFF. As DNA, the CDR3 is TGTGCCAGCAGCTCCGACAGGGGGATAACTGAAGCTTTCTTT. Full variable domain (outside the CDR3, taken from reference TRBV7-6 and TRBJ1-1): GAGVSQSPRYKVTKRGQDVALRCDPISGHVSLYWYRQALGQGPEFLTYFNYEAQQDKSGLPNDRFSAERPEGSISTLTIQRTEQRDSAMYRCASSSDRGITEAFFGQGTRLTVV.

The rearrangement joins TRBV10-3 to TRBJ1-6, with a possible D match to TRBD1 (6 bases). The CDR3 covers 16 residues. Trimming pared 2 bases from V and 4 bases from J, leaving 12 bases between. The germline CDR1 and CDR2 sequences are ENHRY and SYGVKD. The CDR3 coding sequence is TGTGCCATCAGTGAGGGGCAACAGGGATATAATTCACCCCTCCACTTT. Residues: CAISEGQQGYNSPLHF.

The rearrangement uses TRBV14 and TRBJ2-5; TRBD2 is a possible D gene (5 bases). The CDR3 spans 18 residues. CDR1 SGHDN and CDR2 FVKESK come from the germline V gene. The V and J ends lost 2 bases and 6 bases respectively, with 25 bases between them. The CDR3 loop is CASSQPEGRRPRGKTQYF. CDR3 coding DNA: TGTGCCAGCAGCCAACCCGAGGGCCGCAGACCAAGAGGGAAGACCCAGTACTTC.

This chain uses TRBV27 with TRBJ1-5; 11 bases match TRBD1. The CDR3 has 14 residues. Unmatched junction bases numbered 4, after V lost 2 bases and J lost 10 bases. CDR1 is MNHEY, CDR2 SMNVEV, per germline (reference sequence). The CDR3 DNA is TGTGCCAGCAGTTTAGGGACAGGGGGTCACCCCCAGCATTTT. It codes for CASSLGTGGHPQHF.

V and J are TRBV12-3 or TRBV12-4 and TRBJ2-3, with D tentatively TRBD2 (5 bases). The CDR3 is 15 residues long. V lost 5 bases and J lost 2, with 14 bases in between. The CDR3 DNA follows: TGTGCCAGCAGTCCAGGACTGCCTTTCACAGATACGCAGTATTTT. The encoded protein is CASSPGLPFTDTQYF.